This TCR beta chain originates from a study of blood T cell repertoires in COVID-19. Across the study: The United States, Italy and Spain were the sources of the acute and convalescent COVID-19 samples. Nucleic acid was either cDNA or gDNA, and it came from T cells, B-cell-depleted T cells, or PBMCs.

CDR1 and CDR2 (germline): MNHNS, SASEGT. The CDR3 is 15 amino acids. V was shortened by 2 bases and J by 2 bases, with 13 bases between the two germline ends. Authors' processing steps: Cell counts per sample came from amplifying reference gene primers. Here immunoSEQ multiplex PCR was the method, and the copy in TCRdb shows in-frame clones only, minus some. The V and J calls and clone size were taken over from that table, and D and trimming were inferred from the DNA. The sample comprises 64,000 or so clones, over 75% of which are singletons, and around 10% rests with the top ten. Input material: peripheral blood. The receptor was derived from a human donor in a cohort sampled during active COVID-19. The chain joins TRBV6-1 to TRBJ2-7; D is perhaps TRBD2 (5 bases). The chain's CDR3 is CASSEFRGKAYEQYF. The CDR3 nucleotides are TGTGCCAGCAGTGAATTTCGGGGAAAAGCCTACGAGCAGTACTTC.